The 5 T cell receptor beta chains below all came from one sample that was sequenced in a study of blood T cells in healthy people across ages. A second PCR, run for about 7 to 11 cycles, used a sample-barcoded 5' primer plus a J-beta primer mix. Each CDR3 protein is one row after TCRdb ran MiXCR on the 5' RACE reads. Of about 1,800,000 distinct CDR3 sequences listed, approximately 28% are singletons. What was sequenced was blood. Receptor source: a young woman in good health.

V usage is TRBV7-2 and J usage is TRBJ2-7; no clear D. Germline CDR1 and CDR2: SGHTA and FQGNSA. Trimming removed 5 bases at V and 5 bases at J, with 19 bases between. This CDR3 is built from 15 residues. CDR3 coding DNA: TGTGCCAGCAGCATCCGCCCCCTACGAGCCAACGAGCAGTACTTC. This gives the protein CASSIRPLRANEQYF.

This chain joins TRBV12-3 or TRBV12-4 and TRBJ2-2; the match to TRBD1 covers 10 bases. V was clipped by 5 bases and J by 5 bases; unmatched bases: 5. CDR3 length equals 15 residues. This CDR3 reads CASSERTGGTGELFF. The CDR3 bases are TGTGCCAGCAGTGAACGGACAGGGGGAACCGGGGAGCTGTTTTTT.

This clonotype was counted between two and nine times. The chain recombines TRBV29-1 with TRBJ1-2; TRBD1 aligns across 7 bases. CDR1 and CDR2 (germline): SQVTM, ANQGSEA. V was pared by 6 bases and J by 2 bases, with 3 bases of the junction left unmatched. This CDR3 contains 12 residues. CDR3 region: CSVGQTNYGYTF. The CDR3 DNA sequence: TGCAGCGTGGGACAGACAAACTATGGCTACACCTTC.

The V and J genes are TRBV4-1 and TRBJ1-2; D gene unclear. V was shortened by 1 base and J by 6 bases, with 15 bases between the two germline ends. CDR1 and CDR2 from the germline V gene are MGHRA and YSYEKL. The CDR3 sequence is 15 residues long. Here the CDR3 reads CASSQVWQERDGYTF. CDR3 in DNA: TGCGCCAGCAGCCAAGTCTGGCAGGAGCGTGATGGCTACACCTTC.

This clonotype appeared a few times. The V and J genes are TRBV5-1 and TRBJ2-6; 12 nucleotides align to TRBD1. The CDR3 covers 18 residues. After removal of 5 bases from V and 2 bases from J, the junction contained 8 bases not matched to a gene. In germline, CDR1 is SGHRS, CDR2 YFSETQ. The CDR3 sequence: CASSFGGTGGAGANVLTF. CDR3 DNA sequence: TGCGCCAGCAGTTTTGGTGGGACAGGGGGCGCTGGGGCCAACGTCCTGACTTTC.